Included here is one TCR beta chain sequence, with context. Profiled with immunoSEQ multiplex PCR; TCRdb holds only in-frame clones, not every one. The sample contains 100,000 to 150,000 clones, roughly 80% of which appear only once. The data originate from a study of blood T cell repertoires in COVID-19. CDR3 length: 15 amino acids. V was clipped by 6 bases and J by 5 bases, with 19 bases between them. Germline V lookup: CDR1 MNHNY, CDR2 SVGAGI (reference sequence). This TCR was recovered from a man between 60 and 75 years old with acute or convalescent COVID-19. V and J are TRBV6-6 and TRBJ1-1, with TRBD1 as a possible D gene (5 bases). Sequences were obtained from peripheral blood. The CDR3 bases are TGTGCCAGCAGCAGGGTTCGGAGTTTAGTGACTGAAGCTTTCTTT. Translating gives CASSRVRSLVTEAFF.